This TCR beta chain was profiled in a study of blood T cell repertoires in COVID-19. About the research overall: The study drew acute and convalescent COVID-19 samples from the United States, Italy and Spain. PBMCs, B-cell-depleted T cells, or T cells were the source of the cDNA or gDNA that made up the material.

The table lists this clone with a few counts. After removal of 6 bases from V and 6 bases from J, the junction contained 10 bases not matched to a gene. The CDR3 has 16 residues. The germline CDR1 and CDR2 sequences are PRHDT and FYEKMQ (reference sequence). Original processing notes: Counts of nucleated cells, estimated from reference gene primer amplification, were obtained. The protocol was immunoSEQ multiplex PCR, while the TCRdb copy is restricted to in-frame clones and leaves out a portion. Clone size and the V and J calls come from that table; the DNA yielded D and trimming. The sample holds fewer than 35,000 clones; about nine tenths are singletons and the top ten take around 1.8%.

Input material: peripheral blood. This clonotype originated in a man in his fifties or sixties with active or convalescent COVID-19. This chain uses TRBV13 with TRBJ2-2, with TRBD2 matching over 10 bases. The CDR3: CASRPPLAGVPGELFF. The CDR3, as DNA: TGTGCCAGCAGGCCTCCGCTAGCGGGAGTCCCCGGGGAGCTGTTTTTT.